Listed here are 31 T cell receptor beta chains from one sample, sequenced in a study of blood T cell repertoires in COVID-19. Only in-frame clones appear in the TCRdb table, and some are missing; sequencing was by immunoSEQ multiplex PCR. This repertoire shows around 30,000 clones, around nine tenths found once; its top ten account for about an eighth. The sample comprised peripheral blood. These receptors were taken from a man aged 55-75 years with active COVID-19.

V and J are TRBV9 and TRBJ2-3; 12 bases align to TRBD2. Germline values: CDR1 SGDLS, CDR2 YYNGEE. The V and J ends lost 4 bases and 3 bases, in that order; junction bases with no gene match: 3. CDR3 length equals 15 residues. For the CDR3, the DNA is TGTGCCAGCAGCATAACTAGCGGGAGGACAGATACGCAGTATTTT. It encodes CASSITSGRTDTQYF.

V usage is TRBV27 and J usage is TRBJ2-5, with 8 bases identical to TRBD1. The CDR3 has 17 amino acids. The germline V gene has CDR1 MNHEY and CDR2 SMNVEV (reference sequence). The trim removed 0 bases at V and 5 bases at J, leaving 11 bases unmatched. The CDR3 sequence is CASSLSEPGGVGETQYF. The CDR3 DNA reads TGTGCCAGCAGTTTATCGGAGCCAGGGGGCGTTGGGGAGACCCAGTACTTC.

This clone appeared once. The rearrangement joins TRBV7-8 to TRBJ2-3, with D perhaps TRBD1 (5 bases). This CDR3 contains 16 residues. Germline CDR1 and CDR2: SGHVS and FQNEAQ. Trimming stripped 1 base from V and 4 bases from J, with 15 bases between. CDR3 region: CASSLVLARGADTQYF. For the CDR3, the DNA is TGTGCCAGCAGCTTAGTTTTAGCAAGGGGCGCAGATACGCAGTATTTT.

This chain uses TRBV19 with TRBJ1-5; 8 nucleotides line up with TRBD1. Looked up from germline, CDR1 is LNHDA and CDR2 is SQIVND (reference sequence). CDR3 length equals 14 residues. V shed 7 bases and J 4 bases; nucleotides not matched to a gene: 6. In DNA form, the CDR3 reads TGTGCCAGTACAGACAGGGGTGGGAATCAGCCCCAGCATTTT. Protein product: CASTDRGGNQPQHF.

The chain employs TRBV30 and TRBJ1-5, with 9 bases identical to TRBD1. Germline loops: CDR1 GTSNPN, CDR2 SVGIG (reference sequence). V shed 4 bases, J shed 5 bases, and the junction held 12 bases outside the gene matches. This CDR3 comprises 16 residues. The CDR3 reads CAWTPRQGVIHQPQHF. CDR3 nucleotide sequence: TGTGCCTGGACCCCCCGACAGGGGGTAATCCATCAGCCCCAGCATTTT. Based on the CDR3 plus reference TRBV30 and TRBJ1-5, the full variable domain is SQTIHQWPATLVQPVGSPLSLECTVEGTSNPNLYWYRQAAGRGLQLLFYSVGIGQISSEVPQNLSASRPQDRQFILSSKKLLLSDSGFYLCAWTPRQGVIHQPQHFGDGTRLSIL.

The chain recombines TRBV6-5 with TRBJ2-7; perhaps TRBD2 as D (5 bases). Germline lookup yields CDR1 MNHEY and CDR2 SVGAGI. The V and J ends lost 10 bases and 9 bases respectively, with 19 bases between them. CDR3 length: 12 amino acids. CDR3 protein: CATYRGGTGQYF. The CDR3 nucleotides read TGTGCCACCTATAGAGGAGGTACGGGGCAGTACTTC.

CDR3 region: CASRKQGSSGNTIYF. As DNA, the CDR3 is TGTGCCAGCAGGAAACAGGGGAGCTCTGGAAACACCATATATTTT. The chain couples TRBV6-5 to TRBJ1-3; 7 bases align to TRBD1. Germline V lookup: CDR1 MNHEY, CDR2 SVGAGI. V lost 6 bases and J lost 0; bases outside the gene matches: 5. CDR3 length: 15 amino acids.

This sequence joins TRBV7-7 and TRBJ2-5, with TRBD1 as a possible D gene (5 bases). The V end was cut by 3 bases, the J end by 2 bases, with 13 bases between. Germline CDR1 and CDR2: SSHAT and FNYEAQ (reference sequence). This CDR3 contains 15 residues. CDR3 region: CASSLVGAGQETQYF. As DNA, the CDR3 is TGTGCCAGCAGCTTGGTAGGGGCTGGGCAAGAGACCCAGTACTTC.

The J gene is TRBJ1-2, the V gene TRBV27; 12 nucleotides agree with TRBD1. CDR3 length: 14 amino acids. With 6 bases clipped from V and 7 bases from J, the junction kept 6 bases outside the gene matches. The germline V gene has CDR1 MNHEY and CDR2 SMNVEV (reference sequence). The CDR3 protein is CASRKGQGAGGYTF. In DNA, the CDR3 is TGTGCCAGCAGGAAGGGACAGGGGGCAGGTGGCTACACCTTC.

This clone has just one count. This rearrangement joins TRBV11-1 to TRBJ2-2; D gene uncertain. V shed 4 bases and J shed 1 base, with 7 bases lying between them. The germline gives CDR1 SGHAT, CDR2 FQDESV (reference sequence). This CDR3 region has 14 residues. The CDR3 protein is CASSWSRNTGELFF. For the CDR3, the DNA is TGTGCCAGCAGCTGGTCGAGGAACACCGGGGAGCTGTTTTTT.

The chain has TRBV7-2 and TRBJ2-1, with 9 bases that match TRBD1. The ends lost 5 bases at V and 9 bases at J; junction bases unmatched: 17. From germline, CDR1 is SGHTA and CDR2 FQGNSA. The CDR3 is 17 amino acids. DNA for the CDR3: TGTGCCAGCAGCACACAACCCCCCGGGACAGGGTTCGGTGAGCAGTTCTTC. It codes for CASSTQPPGTGFGEQFF.

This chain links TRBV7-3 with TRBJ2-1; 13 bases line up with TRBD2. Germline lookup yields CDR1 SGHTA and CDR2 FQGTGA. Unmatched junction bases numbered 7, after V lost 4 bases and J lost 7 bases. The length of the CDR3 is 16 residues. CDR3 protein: CASSYRTSGSPNEQFF. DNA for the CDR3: TGTGCCAGCAGCTATCGGACTAGCGGGAGTCCGAATGAGCAGTTCTTC. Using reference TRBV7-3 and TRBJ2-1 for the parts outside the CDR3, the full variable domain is GAGVSQTPSNKVTEKGKYVELRCDPISGHTALYWYRQSLGQGPEFLIYFQGTGAADDSGLPNDRFFAVRPEGSVSTLKIQRTERGDSAVYLCASSYRTSGSPNEQFFGPGTRLTVL.

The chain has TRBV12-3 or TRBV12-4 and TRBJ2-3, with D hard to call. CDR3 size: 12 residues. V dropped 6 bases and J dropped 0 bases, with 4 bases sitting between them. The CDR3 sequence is CASSRSTDTQYF. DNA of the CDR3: TGTGCCAGCAGCAGAAGCACAGATACGCAGTATTTT.

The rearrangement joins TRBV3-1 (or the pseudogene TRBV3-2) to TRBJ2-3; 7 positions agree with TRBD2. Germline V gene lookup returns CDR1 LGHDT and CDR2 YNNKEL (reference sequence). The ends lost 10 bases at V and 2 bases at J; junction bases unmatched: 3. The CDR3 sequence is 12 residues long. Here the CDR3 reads CATRGDTDTQYF. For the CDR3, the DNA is TGTGCCACCCGGGGGGACACAGATACGCAGTATTTT.

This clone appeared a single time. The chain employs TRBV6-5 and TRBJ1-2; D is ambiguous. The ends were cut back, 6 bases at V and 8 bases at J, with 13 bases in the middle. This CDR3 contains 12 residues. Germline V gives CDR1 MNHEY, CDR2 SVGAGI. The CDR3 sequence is CASSSNTGGYTF. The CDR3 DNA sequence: TGTGCCAGCAGCTCGAACACGGGAGGCTACACCTTC.

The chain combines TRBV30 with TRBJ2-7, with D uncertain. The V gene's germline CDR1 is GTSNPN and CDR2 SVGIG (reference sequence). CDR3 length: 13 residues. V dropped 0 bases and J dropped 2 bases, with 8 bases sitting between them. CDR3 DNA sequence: TGTGCCTGGAGTGTAAGCCCGGCCTACGAGCAGTACTTC. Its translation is CAWSVSPAYEQYF. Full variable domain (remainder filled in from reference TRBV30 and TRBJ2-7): SQTIHQWPATLVQPVGSPLSLECTVEGTSNPNLYWYRQAAGRGLQLLFYSVGIGQISSEVPQNLSASRPQDRQFILSSKKLLLSDSGFYLCAWSVSPAYEQYFGPGTRLTVT.

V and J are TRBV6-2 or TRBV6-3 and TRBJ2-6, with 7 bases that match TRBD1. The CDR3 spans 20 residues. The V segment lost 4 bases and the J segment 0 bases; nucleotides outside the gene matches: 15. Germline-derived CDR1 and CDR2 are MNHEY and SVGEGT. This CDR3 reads CASSSSMHYRDSSGANVLTF. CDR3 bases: TGTGCCAGCAGTTCCTCAATGCACTACCGGGACAGCTCTGGGGCCAACGTCCTGACTTTC.

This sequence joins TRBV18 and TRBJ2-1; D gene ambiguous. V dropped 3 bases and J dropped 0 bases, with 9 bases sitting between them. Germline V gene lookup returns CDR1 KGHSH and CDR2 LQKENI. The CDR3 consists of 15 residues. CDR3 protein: CASSPPGSSYNEQFF. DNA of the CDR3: TGTGCCAGCTCACCCCCAGGCAGCTCCTACAATGAGCAGTTCTTC.

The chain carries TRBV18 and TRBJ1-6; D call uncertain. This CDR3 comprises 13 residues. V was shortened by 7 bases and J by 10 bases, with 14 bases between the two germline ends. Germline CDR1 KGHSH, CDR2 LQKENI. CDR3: CASFEGLNSPLHF. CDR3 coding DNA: TGTGCCAGCTTTGAGGGTCTGAACTCACCCCTCCACTTT. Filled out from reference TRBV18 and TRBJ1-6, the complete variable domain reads NAGVMQNPRHLVRRRGQEARLRCSPMKGHSHVYWYRQLPEEGLKFMVYLQKENIIDESGMPKERFSAEFPKEGPSILRIQQVVRGDSAAYFCASFEGLNSPLHFGNGTRLTVT.

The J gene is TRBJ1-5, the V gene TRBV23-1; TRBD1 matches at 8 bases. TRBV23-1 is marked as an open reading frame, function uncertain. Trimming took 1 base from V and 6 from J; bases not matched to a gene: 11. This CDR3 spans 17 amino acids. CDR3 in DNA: TGCGCCAGCAGTCAATGTGACAGGGGTGGGTTATTTCAGCCCCAGCATTTT. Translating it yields CASSQCDRGGLFQPQHF.

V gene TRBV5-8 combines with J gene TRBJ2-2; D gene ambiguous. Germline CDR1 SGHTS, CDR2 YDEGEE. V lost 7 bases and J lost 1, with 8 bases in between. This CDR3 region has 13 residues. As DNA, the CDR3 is TGTGCCAGCCGTCTGAGGAACACCGGGGAGCTGTTTTTT. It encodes CASRLRNTGELFF.

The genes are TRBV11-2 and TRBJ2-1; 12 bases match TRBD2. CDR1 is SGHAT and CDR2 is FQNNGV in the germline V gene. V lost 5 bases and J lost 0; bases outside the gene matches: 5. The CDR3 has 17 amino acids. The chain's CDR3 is CASSPTLAGGSYNEQFF. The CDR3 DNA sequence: TGTGCCAGCAGCCCCACACTAGCGGGAGGCTCCTACAATGAGCAGTTCTTC.

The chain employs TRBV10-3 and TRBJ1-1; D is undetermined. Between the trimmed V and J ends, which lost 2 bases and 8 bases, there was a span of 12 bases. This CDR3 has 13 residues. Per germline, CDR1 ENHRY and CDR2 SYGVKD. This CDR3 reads CAISETTVSEAFF. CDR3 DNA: TGTGCCATCAGTGAGACAACAGTGTCCGAAGCTTTCTTT.

As DNA, the CDR3 is TGTGCCAGCAGCTTAGTTGGTAGCGGGACGGAGACCCAGTACTTC. The encoded protein is CASSLVGSGTETQYF. The chain recombines TRBV7-9 with TRBJ2-5; 8 bases align to TRBD2. This CDR3 region has 15 residues. CDR1 is SEHNR, CDR2 FQNEAQ, per germline (reference sequence). The ends lost 1 base at V and 5 bases at J; junction bases unmatched: 6.

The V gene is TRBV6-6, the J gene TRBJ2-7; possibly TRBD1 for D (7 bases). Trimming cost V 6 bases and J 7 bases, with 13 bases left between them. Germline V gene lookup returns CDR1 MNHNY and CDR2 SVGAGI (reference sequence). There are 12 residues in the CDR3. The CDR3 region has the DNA TGTGCCAGCAGCAGGCCAGGGGGGGAGCAGTACTTC. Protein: CASSRPGGEQYF.

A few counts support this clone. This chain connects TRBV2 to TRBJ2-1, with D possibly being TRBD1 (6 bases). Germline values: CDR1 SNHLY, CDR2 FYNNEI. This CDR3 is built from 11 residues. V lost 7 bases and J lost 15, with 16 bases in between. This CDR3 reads CASIFSDSAFF. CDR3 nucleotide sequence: TGTGCCAGCATCTTTTCGGACAGCGCGTTCTTC.

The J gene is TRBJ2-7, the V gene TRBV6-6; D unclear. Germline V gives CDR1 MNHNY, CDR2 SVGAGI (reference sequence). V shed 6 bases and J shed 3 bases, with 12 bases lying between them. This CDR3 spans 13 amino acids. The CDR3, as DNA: TGTGCCAGCAGCGTCCAAACTCACTACGAGCAGTACTTC. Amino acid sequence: CASSVQTHYEQYF.

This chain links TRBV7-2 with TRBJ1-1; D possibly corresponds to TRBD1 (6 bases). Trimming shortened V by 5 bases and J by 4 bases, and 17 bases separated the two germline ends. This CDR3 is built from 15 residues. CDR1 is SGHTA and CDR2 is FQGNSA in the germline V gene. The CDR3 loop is CASSAQTGSGTEAFF. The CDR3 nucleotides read TGTGCCAGCAGCGCCCAAACAGGGTCGGGCACTGAAGCTTTCTTT.

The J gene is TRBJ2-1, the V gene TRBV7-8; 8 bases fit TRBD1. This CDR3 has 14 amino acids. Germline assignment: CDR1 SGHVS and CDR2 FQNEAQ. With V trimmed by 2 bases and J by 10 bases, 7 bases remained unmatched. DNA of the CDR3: TGTGCCAGCAGCTTAAGGAGCCGGGACAGGGAGCAGTTCTTC. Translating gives CASSLRSRDREQFF.

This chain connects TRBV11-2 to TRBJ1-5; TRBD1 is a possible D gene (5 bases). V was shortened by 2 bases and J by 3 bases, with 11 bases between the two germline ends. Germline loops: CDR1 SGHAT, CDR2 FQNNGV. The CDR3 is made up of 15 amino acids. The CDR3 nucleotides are TGTGCCAGCAGCTTACAGGGAAACCCCAATCAGCCCCAGCATTTT. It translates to CASSLQGNPNQPQHF. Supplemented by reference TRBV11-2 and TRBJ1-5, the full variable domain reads EAGVAQSPRYKIIEKRQSVAFWCNPISGHATLYWYQQILGQGPKLLIQFQNNGVVDDSQLPKDRFSAERLKGVDSTLKIQPAKLEDSAVYLCASSLQGNPNQPQHFGDGTRLSIL.

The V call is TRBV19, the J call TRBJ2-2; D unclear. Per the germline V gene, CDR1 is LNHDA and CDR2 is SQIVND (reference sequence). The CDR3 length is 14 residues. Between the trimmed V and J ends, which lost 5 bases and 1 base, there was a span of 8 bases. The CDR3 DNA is TGTGCCAGTAGTGCAGTAAGGAACACCGGGGAGCTGTTTTTT. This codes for CASSAVRNTGELFF.